This T cell receptor beta chain stems from a study of T cells in Graves' hyperthyroidism and ophthalmopathy. As for the study in general: Blood from the periphery was taken at initial diagnosis, before any treatment. Findings and caveats of the study: Classification by a 13 V-J model distinguished ophthalmopathy from stable hyperthyroidism.

The CDR3 totals 16 residues. J was trimmed by 9 bases and V by 5 bases; bases with no gene match: 9. This clonotype was seen at least ten times. Its antigen remains unknown. RNA transcripts yielded amplified TCR beta CDR3 regions. A first-round RT-PCR of the TCR CDR3 used the HTBI primer set. One entry per CDR3 protein results from TCRdb running MiXCR on the multiplex PCR reads. The sample contains 600,000 to 900,000 distinct CDR3 sequences, roughly 17% of which appear only once. This sequence originates from a man younger than 35 with Graves' hyperthyroidism. The sequenced material came from blood. V gene TRBV12-3 or TRBV12-4 combines with J gene TRBJ2-4; TRBD2 matches at 14 bases. CDR3 sequence reads: CASSLGTSGRFGIQYF. The CDR3 bases are TGTGCCAGCAGTCTCGGGACTAGCGGGAGATTTGGCATTCAGTACTTC.